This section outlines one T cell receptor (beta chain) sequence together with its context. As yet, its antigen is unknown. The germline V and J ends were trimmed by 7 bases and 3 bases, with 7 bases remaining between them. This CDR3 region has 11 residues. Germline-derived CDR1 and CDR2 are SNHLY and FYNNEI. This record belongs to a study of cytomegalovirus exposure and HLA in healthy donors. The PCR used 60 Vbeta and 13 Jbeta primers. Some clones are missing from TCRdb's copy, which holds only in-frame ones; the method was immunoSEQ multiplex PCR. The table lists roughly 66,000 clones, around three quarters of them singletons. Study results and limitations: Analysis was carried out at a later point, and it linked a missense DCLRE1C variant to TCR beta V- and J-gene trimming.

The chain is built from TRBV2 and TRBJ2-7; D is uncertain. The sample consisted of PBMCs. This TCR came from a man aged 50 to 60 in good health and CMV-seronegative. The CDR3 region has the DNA TGTGCCAGCACAGCGAGCTACGAGCAGTACTTC. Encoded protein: CASTASYEQYF.